Shown below are 7 T cell receptor beta chains from a single sample sequenced in a study of CD8+ T cells in alopecia areata. After isolation, RNA underwent reverse transcription to generate cDNA as the sequencing template. Measured with immunoSEQ multiplex PCR; TCRdb has only the in-frame clones, and not every one. The data show around 160,000 clones, about 89% seen once. The source was CD8+ T cells sorted from blood, collected at week 0. The source is a human donor with alopecia areata.

The J gene is TRBJ2-3, the V gene TRBV18; no reliable D call. This CDR3 is built from 13 residues. The V gene lost 3 bases and the J gene lost 2 bases, with 6 bases spanning the gap. The germline V gene has CDR1 KGHSH and CDR2 LQKENI. This chain's CDR3 is CASSPVNTDTQYF. DNA for the CDR3: TGTGCCAGCTCACCGGTCAACACAGATACGCAGTATTTT.

The rearrangement links TRBV6-1 to TRBJ2-7; 10 positions agree with TRBD2. Unmatched junction bases numbered 5, after V lost 3 bases and J lost 3 bases. Germline CDR1 reads MNHNS; CDR2 reads SASEGT. The CDR3 length is 15 residues. The CDR3 DNA reads TGTGCCAGCAGTGATTGGGCTAGCGGGAGCTACGAGCAGTACTTC. Translated, it gives CASSDWASGSYEQYF.

V and J are TRBV9 and TRBJ2-1; D remains ambiguous. Germline V gene data show CDR1 as SGDLS and CDR2 as YYNGEE. CDR3 length equals 12 residues. Trimming shortened V by 3 bases and J by 7 bases, and 8 bases separated the two germline ends. In DNA, the CDR3 is TGTGCCAGCAGCGGTGGGGAAAATGAGCAGTTCTTC. As protein: CASSGGENEQFF.

The V gene is TRBV30, the J gene TRBJ2-3; TRBD2 agrees at 14 bases. V gave up 5 bases and J gave up 0 bases; unmatched junction bases: 25. The CDR3 contains 23 residues. Looked up from germline, CDR1 is GTSNPN and CDR2 is SVGIG (reference sequence). The CDR3 DNA follows: TGTGCCTGGGGGGGGACTAGCGGGAGTTTCTGGATTCGGGTGCAACCTAGCACAGATACGCAGTATTTT. Translated: CAWGGTSGSFWIRVQPSTDTQYF.

V is TRBV6-5 and J is TRBJ2-2; D might be TRBD2 (5 bases). The CDR3 spans 11 residues. V was clipped by 8 bases and J by 6 bases, with 7 bases between them. Germline V lookup: CDR1 MNHEY, CDR2 SVGAGI. The CDR3 DNA reads as TGTGCCAGCGGGCGGGCCGGGGAGCTGTTTTTT. It specifies CASGRAGELFF.

The genes are TRBV2 and TRBJ1-6; 8 bases are a match to TRBD1. CDR1 SNHLY and CDR2 FYNNEI come from the germline V gene. The junction had 7 bases not matched to a gene; V was cut back by 6 bases and J by 9 bases. The CDR3 contains 14 residues. The CDR3 nucleotides are TGTGCCAGCAGCGAGACAGGGGAGGGTTCACCCCTCCACTTT. Residues: CASSETGEGSPLHF.

This chain joins TRBV5-1 and TRBJ2-7; no reliable D call. V dropped 6 bases and J dropped 0 bases, with 7 bases sitting between them. This CDR3 has 12 residues. Germline V gene data show CDR1 as SGHRS and CDR2 as YFSETQ. The CDR3 bases are TGCGCCAGCATGCCGAACTCCTACGAGCAGTACTTC. Translating it yields CASMPNSYEQYF.